This T cell receptor beta chain stems from a study of vaccination and CD4 T cells after COVID-19. Findings and limits, study-wide: Convalescent patients had 304 of 307 vaccine-specific clones showing spike mono-reactivity.

The CDR3 length is 14 residues. Germline CDR1 is MNHNS and CDR2 is SASEGT. The junction had 4 bases not matched to a gene; V was cut back by 5 bases and J by 4 bases. The treatment was: approximately nine-day PBMC culture with coronavirus spike peptide pools or control peptides (ViraFEST assay). Comment on this clonotype: Its antigen is still unknown.

The assay that was used to sequence DNA from cultured CD4+ T cells was the Oncomine TCR Beta short-read assay. TCRdb redid the calling of the PCR reads with MiXCR, one entry per CDR3 protein. The sample contains roughly 5,400 distinct CDR3 sequences, about 50% of which appear only once. The clonotype originates from a human donor who had recovered from COVID-19. The material sequenced was CD4+ T cells from blood, cultured in vitro. The chain is built from TRBV6-1 and TRBJ1-2, with 10 bases fitting TRBD1. The CDR3 spells CASSTGTGAYGYTF. The CDR3 nucleotides read TGTGCCAGCAGTACAGGGACAGGGGCCTATGGCTACACCTTC.